This is a list of T cell receptor beta chains from one sample in a study of blood T cells in healthy people across ages. TCRdb passed the 5' RACE reads through MiXCR, listing each CDR3 protein once. The sample carries a few hundred thousand distinct CDR3 sequences, 45% to 65% recorded once. The material sequenced was blood. The source is a man aged 60-69 years in good health. The conserved cysteine and the conserved F or W are not part of the CDR3 here.

J gene: TRBJ2-1
V gene: TRBV7-2
CDR3 protein: ASSSSLAASSYNEQF

J gene: TRBJ2-1
V gene: TRBV29-1
CDR3 protein: SVEDRRSGRFNEQF

J gene: TRBJ2-3
V gene: TRBV6-5
CDR3 protein: ASSYPLPGRLRSSSTDTQY

J gene: TRBJ2-5
V gene: TRBV30
CDR3 protein: AWSGGLADIGTQY

J gene: TRBJ1-1
V gene: TRBV5-1
CDR3 protein: ASSLEAGAMNTEAF

J gene: TRBJ2-5
V gene: TRBV7-2
CDR3 protein: ASSPGGSPTSNEQY

J gene: TRBJ2-3
V gene: TRBV7-3
CDR3 protein: ASSPGQGPTSTDTRY

J gene: TRBJ2-4
V gene: TRBV7-9
CDR3 protein: ASSSPSGLAKNIQY

J gene: TRBJ2-7
V gene: TRBV29-1
CDR3 protein: SVTTVGSYDQY

J gene: TRBJ2-1
V gene: TRBV30
CDR3 protein: AWSALDREQF